Sequencing of this T cell receptor (beta chain) was carried out in a study of T cells after somatic rescue of genetic block. Repertoires were generated with immunoSEQ multiplex PCR, while TCRdb's copy carries only in-frame clones and drops some. The sample yields approximately 14,000 clones, roughly 70% seen once. This clone was detected once. The clonotype originates from a man aged 18-30 years. The sample was peripheral blood mononuclear cells (PBMCs).

The chain's CDR3 is CASRERGAPYEQYF. DNA of the CDR3: TGTGCCAGCAGGGAGCGGGGGGCCCCCTACGAGCAGTACTTC. This chain joins TRBV2 and TRBJ2-7; 9 positions match TRBD2. After removal of 6 bases from V and 2 bases from J, the junction contained 5 bases not matched to a gene. This CDR3 is built from 14 residues. The germline CDR1 and CDR2 sequences are SNHLY and FYNNEI.